This T cell receptor beta chain was identified in a study of cytomegalovirus exposure and HLA in healthy donors. Findings and caveats of the study: Later, an analysis showed that TCR beta chains associated with HLA were more clonally expanded than others that were equally common.

Trimming removed 4 bases at V and 0 bases at J, with 10 bases between. The CDR3 is 16 residues long. Germline CDR1 reads MRHNA; CDR2 reads SNTAGT. It was with 60 Vbeta and 13 Jbeta primers that the PCR ran. Clones were sequenced by immunoSEQ multiplex PCR, and TCRdb holds only the in-frame ones, with some missing. This table has some 41,000 clones, approximately 63% appearing once. About this clone itself: Its antigen is as yet unknown.

The specimen sequenced was PBMCs. The V and J genes are TRBV6-4 and TRBJ1-6; no clear D. The TCR was taken from a man between 35 and 55 years old in good health and CMV-seronegative. The CDR3 region is CASSATGSSYNSPLHF. The CDR3 region has the DNA TGTGCCAGCAGTGCCACGGGGAGCTCCTATAATTCACCCCTCCACTTT.